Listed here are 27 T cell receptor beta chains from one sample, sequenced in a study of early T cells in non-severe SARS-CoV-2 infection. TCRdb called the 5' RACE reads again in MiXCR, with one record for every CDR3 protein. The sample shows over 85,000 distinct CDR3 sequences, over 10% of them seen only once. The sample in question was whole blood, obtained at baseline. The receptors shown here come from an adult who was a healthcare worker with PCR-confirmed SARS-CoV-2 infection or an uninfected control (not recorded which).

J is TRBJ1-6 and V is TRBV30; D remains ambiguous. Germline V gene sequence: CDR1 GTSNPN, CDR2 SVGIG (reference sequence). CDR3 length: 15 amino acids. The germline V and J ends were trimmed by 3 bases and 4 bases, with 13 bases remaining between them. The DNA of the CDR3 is TGTGCCTGGAGCGGGAGAACTGGATATAATTCACCCCTCCACTTT. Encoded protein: CAWSGRTGYNSPLHF.

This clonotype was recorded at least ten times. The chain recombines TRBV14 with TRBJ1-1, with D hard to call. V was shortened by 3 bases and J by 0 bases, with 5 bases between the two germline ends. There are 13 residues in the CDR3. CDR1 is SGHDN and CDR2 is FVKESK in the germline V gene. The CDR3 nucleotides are TGTGCCAGCAGCCAGTCGGTGAACACTGAAGCTTTCTTT. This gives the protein CASSQSVNTEAFF.

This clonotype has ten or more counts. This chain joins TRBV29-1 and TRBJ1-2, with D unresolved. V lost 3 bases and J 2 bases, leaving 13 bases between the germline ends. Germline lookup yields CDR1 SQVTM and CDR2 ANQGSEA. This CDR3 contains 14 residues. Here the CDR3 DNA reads TGCAGCGTTGACCCTGAAGGGCTAAACTATGGCTACACCTTC. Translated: CSVDPEGLNYGYTF.

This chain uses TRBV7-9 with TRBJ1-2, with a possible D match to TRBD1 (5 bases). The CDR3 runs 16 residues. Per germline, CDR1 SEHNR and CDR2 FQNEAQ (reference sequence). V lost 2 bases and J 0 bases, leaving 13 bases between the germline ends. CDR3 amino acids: CASSLTGREANYGYTF. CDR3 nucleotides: TGTGCCAGCAGCTTAACAGGCAGGGAAGCTAACTATGGCTACACCTTC. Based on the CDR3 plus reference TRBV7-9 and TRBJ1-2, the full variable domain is DTGVSQNPRHKITKRGQNVTFRCDPISEHNRLYWYRQTLGQGPEFLTYFQNEAQLEKSRLLSDRFSAERPKGSFSTLEIQRTEQGDSAMYLCASSLTGREANYGYTFGSGTRLTVV.

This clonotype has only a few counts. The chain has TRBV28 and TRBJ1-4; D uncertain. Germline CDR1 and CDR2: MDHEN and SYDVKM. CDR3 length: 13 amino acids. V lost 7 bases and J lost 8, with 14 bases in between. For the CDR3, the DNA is TGTGCCAGCAAAGGGAACCTCTTAGAAAAACTGTTTTTT. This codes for CASKGNLLEKLFF.

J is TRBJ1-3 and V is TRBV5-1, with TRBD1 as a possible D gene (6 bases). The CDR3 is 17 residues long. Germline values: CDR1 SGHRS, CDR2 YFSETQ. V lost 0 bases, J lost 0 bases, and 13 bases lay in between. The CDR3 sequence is CASSLERGKNSGNTIYF. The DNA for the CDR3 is TGCGCCAGCAGCTTGGAGAGGGGGAAAAACTCTGGAAACACCATATATTTT.

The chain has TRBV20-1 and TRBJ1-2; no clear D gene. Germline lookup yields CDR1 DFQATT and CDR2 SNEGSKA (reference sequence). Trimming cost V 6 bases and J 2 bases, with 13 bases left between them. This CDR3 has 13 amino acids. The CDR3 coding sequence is TGCAGTGCACCCCGGGAAGGAAACTATGGCTACACCTTC. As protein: CSAPREGNYGYTF.

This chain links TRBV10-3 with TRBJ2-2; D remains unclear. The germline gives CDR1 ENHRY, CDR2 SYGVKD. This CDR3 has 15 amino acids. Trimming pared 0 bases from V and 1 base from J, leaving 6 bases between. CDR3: CAISESIENTGELFF. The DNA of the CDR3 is TGTGCCATCAGTGAGTCGATTGAGAACACCGGGGAGCTGTTTTTT.

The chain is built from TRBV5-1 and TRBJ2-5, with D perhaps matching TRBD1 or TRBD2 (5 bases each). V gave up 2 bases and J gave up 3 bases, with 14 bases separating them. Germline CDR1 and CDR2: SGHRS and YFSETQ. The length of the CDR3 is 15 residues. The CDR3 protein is CASSFLRGLEETQYF. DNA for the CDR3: TGCGCCAGCAGCTTTCTGAGGGGCTTAGAAGAGACCCAGTACTTC.

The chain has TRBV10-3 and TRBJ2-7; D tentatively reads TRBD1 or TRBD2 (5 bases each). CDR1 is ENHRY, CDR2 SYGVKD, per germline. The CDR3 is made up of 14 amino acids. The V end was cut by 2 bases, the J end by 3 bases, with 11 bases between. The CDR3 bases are TGTGCCATCAGTGAGGAGGGGCAGGACTACGAGCAGTACTTC. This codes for CAISEEGQDYEQYF.

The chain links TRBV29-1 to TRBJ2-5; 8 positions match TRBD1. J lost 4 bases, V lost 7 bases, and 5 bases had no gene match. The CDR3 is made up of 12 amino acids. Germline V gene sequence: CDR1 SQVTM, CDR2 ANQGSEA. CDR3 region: CSGNTGGETQYF. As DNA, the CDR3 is TGCAGCGGAAATACAGGGGGAGAGACCCAGTACTTC.

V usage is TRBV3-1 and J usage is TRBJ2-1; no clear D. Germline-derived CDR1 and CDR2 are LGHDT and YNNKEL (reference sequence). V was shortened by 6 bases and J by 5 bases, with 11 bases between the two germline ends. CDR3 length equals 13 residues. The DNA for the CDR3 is TGTGCCAGCAGGTCGCAAAGAAACAATGAGCAGTTCTTC. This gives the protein CASRSQRNNEQFF.

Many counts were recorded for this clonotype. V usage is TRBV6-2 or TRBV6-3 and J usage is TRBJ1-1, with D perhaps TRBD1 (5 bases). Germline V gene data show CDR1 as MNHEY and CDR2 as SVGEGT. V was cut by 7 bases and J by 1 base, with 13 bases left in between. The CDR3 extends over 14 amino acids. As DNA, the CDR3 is TGTGCCAGCAATGCGCAGGGAACGAACACTGAAGCTTTCTTT. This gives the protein CASNAQGTNTEAFF.

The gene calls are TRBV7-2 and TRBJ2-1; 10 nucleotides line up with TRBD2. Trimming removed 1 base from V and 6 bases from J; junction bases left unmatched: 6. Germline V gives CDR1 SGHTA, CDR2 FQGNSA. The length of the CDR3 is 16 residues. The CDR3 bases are TGTGCCAGCAGCTTAGGAACTAGCGGGATGAGCAATGAGCAGTTCTTC. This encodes CASSLGTSGMSNEQFF.

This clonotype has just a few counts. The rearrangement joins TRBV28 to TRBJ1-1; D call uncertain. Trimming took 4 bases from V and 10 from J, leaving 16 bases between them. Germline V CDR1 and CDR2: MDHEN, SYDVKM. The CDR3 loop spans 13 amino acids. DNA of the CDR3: TGTGCCAGCAGTTCCCTCACCCGAGTGGGAGCTTTCTTT. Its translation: CASSSLTRVGAFF.

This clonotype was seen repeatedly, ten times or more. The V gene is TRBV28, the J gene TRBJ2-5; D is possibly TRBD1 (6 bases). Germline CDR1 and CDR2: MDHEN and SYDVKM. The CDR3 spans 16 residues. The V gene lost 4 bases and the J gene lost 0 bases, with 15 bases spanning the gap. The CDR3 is CASSSTRRDNQETQYF. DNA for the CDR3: TGTGCCAGCAGTTCCACCCGCCGGGACAACCAAGAGACCCAGTACTTC.

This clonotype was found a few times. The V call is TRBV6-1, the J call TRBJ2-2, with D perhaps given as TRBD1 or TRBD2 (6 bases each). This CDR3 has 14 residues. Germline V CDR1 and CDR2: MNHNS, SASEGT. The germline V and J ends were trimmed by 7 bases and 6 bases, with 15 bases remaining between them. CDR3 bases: TGTGCCAGCATGAGGGGGGACATCGCCGGGGAGCTGTTTTTT. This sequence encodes CASMRGDIAGELFF.

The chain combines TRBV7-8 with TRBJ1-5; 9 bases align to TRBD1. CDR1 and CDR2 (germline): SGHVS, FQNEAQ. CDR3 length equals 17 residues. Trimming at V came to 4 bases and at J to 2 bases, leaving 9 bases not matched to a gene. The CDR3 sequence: CASSSDRGMMGNQPQHF. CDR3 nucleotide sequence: TGTGCCAGCAGCTCCGACAGGGGGATGATGGGCAATCAGCCCCAGCATTTT.

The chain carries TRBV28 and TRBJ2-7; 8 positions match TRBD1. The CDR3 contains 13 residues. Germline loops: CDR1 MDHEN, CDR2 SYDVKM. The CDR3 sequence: CGTKRTGHYEQYF. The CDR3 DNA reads TGTGGCACTAAGCGGACAGGGCACTACGAGCAGTACTTC.

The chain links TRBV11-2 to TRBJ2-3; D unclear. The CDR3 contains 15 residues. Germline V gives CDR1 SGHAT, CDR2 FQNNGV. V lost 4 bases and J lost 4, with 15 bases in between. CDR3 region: CASSSDHPASDTQYF. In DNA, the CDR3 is TGTGCCAGCAGCTCGGACCATCCTGCTTCAGATACGCAGTATTTT.

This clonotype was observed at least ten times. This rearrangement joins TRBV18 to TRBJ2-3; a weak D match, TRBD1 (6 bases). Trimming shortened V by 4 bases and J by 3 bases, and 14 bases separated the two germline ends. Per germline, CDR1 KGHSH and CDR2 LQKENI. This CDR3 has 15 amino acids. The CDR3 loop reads CASSLKDRGTDTQYF. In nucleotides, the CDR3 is TGTGCCAGCTCACTAAAGGACAGAGGAACAGATACGCAGTATTTT.

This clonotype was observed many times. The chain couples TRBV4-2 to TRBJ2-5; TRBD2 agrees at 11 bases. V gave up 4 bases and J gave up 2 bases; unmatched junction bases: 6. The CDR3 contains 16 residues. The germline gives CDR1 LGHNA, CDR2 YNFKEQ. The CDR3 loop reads CASSPKTSGEQETQYF. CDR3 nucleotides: TGTGCCAGCAGCCCAAAGACTAGCGGGGAACAAGAGACCCAGTACTTC.

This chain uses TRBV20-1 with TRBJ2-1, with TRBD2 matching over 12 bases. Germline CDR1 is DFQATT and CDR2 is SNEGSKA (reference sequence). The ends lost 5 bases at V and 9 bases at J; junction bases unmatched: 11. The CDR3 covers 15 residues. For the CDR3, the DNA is TGCAGTGCTCGCCCCCCTAGCGGGAGGGTTTTTGAGCAGTTCTTC. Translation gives CSARPPSGRVFEQFF.

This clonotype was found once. Here the CDR3 DNA reads TGCGCCAGCAGCTTGGCCGGCATTGCGGGGCAAGAGACCCAGTACTTC. Encoded protein: CASSLAGIAGQETQYF. The chain joins TRBV5-1 to TRBJ2-5; D is perhaps TRBD2 (6 bases). V lost 0 bases and J lost 2, with 14 bases in between. This CDR3 contains 16 residues. Germline CDR1 reads SGHRS; CDR2 reads YFSETQ.

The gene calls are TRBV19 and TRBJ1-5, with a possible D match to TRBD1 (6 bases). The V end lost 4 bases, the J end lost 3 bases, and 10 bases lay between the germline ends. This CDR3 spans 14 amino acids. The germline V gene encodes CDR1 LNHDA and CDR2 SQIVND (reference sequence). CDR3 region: CASSRGQINQPQHF. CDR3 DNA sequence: TGTGCCAGTAGTAGAGGACAGATCAATCAGCCCCAGCATTTT. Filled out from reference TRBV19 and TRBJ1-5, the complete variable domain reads DGGITQSPKYLFRKEGQNVTLSCEQNLNHDAMYWYRQDPGQGLRLIYYSQIVNDFQKGDIAEGYSVSREKKESFPLTVTSAQKNPTAFYLCASSRGQINQPQHFGDGTRLSIL.

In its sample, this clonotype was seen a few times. CDR3 protein: CASSVDVSGGRNEQFF. CDR3 DNA sequence: TGTGCCAGCAGCGTAGATGTAAGCGGGGGCCGCAATGAGCAGTTCTTC. The chain uses TRBV9 and TRBJ2-1; 8 nucleotides match TRBD2. J gave up 6 bases and V 0 bases, and 8 bases lay outside the gene matches. Per the germline V gene, CDR1 is SGDLS and CDR2 is YYNGEE. The CDR3 is 16 residues long.

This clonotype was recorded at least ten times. The CDR3 DNA sequence: TGTGCCAGCAGTGACCCACCGGGACAGGGGGATTCACCCCTCCACTTT. Translation: CASSDPPGQGDSPLHF. The chain has TRBV2 and TRBJ1-6; TRBD1 matches at 11 bases. The germline CDR1 and CDR2 sequences are SNHLY and FYNNEI. The CDR3 covers 16 residues. Trimming cost V 3 bases and J 8 bases; bases outside gene matches: 6.